What follows are 7 T cell receptor beta chains derived from one specimen sequenced in a study of cytomegalovirus exposure and HLA in healthy donors. The PCR had 60 Vbeta and 13 Jbeta primers. Data came from immunoSEQ multiplex PCR; TCRdb stores just in-frame clones and leaves some out. The repertoire consists of 150,000 to 170,000 clones, with around 75% occurring once and the leading ten covering roughly 8%. The sample taken for sequencing was PBMCs. Receptor source: a man aged 25 to 40 in good health and CMV-seropositive.

V and J are TRBV29-1 and TRBJ2-3; possibly TRBD2 for D (7 bases). The CDR3 sequence is 14 residues long. Per the germline V gene, CDR1 is SQVTM and CDR2 is ANQGSEA. The V and J ends lost 7 bases and 5 bases respectively, with 19 bases between them. Here the CDR3 reads CSAEGGDLGDTQYF. For the CDR3, the DNA is TGCAGCGCCGAAGGGGGGGACCTGGGAGATACGCAGTATTTT.

This clone was seen only a few times. The chain is built from TRBV27 and TRBJ2-5; 7 bases are a match to TRBD2. Germline V gene data show CDR1 as MNHEY and CDR2 as SMNVEV (reference sequence). Losses at the gene ends were 7 bases for V and 1 base for J; bases not matched to a gene: 15. This CDR3 contains 17 residues. CDR3 sequence reads: CASIAPGVAGSQETQYF. The CDR3 DNA sequence: TGTGCCAGCATAGCTCCGGGGGTAGCGGGTTCCCAAGAGACCCAGTACTTC.

This clone was counted once. This chain uses TRBV7-2 with TRBJ2-2; 8 nucleotides agree with TRBD1. This CDR3 is built from 16 residues. Germline lookup yields CDR1 SGHTA and CDR2 FQGNSA. V shed 1 base and J 1 base; nucleotides not matched to a gene: 2. The CDR3 nucleotides read TGTGCCAGCAGCTTAGTCAGGGGGCGGAACACCGGGGAGCTGTTTTTT. The encoded protein is CASSLVRGRNTGELFF.

The V and J genes are TRBV6-1 and TRBJ1-2; 8 bases map to TRBD1. CDR3 length equals 14 residues. CDR1 is MNHNS, CDR2 SASEGT, per germline. J gave up 2 bases and V 2 bases, and 1 base lay outside the gene matches. The CDR3 spells CASSENRGNYGYTF. DNA for the CDR3: TGTGCCAGCAGTGAAAACAGGGGGAACTATGGCTACACCTTC.

The chain is built from TRBV6-5 and TRBJ1-5; 7 bases map to TRBD1. Germline loops: CDR1 MNHEY, CDR2 SVGAGI. V lost 2 bases, J lost 6 bases, and 4 bases stayed unmatched. This CDR3 is 14 amino acids long. The CDR3 spells CASSYRQGGQPQHF. DNA for the CDR3: TGTGCCAGCAGTTACAGACAGGGAGGTCAGCCCCAGCATTTT.

This rearrangement joins TRBV6-5 to TRBJ2-2; TRBD2 might be the D (6 bases). This CDR3 is built from 14 residues. V was cut by 5 bases and J by 0 bases, with 7 bases left in between. Germline-derived CDR1 and CDR2 are MNHEY and SVGAGI. This CDR3 reads CASSSGSNTGELFF. The CDR3 DNA follows: TGTGCCAGCAGTAGCGGGTCGAACACCGGGGAGCTGTTTTTT.

This chain uses TRBV5-1 with TRBJ1-2; D might be TRBD1 (6 bases). This CDR3 contains 14 residues. V lost 4 bases to trimming and J lost 8 bases, with 18 bases between them. Germline V CDR1 and CDR2: SGHRS, YFSETQ. CDR3 amino acids: CASSRGGGQRGYTF. The CDR3 DNA reads as TGCGCCAGCAGCAGAGGGGGGGGTCAAAGGGGCTACACCTTC.